This is a list of T cell receptor beta chains from one sample in a study of OX40 agonist ivuxolimab in advanced cancers. Here immunoSEQ multiplex PCR was the method, and the copy in TCRdb shows in-frame clones only, minus some. This sample has fewer than 65,000 clones, with roughly 87% found just once. This specimen consisted of CD4+ or CD8+ T cells sorted from blood, obtained in a trial of the OX40 agonist ivuxolimab. The receptors stem from an adult with an advanced solid tumor such as melanoma, head and neck, liver or kidney cancer. The conserved cysteine and the conserved F or W are not part of the CDR3 here.

CDR3,J,length,V
ASSKIQGGFHYGYT,TRBJ1-2,14,TRBV6-6
ASSLRGGTPEAF,TRBJ1-1,12,TRBV27
ASSLGLNTEAF,TRBJ1-1,11,TRBV5-4
ASSLQGVNQPQH,TRBJ1-5,12,TRBV2
ASSSSDYQETQY,TRBJ2-5,12,TRBV5-4
ASRGGGVETQY,TRBJ2-5,11,TRBV2
ASSLTPKRSGGPHEQY,TRBJ2-7,16,TRBV7-3
ASSLEVGSGDNEQF,TRBJ2-1,14,TRBV5-6
ATSRAGGSYEQY,TRBJ2-7,12,TRBV15
ASRFSGTGTADTQY,TRBJ2-3,14,TRBV5-1
ASSSSLPQGQY,TRBJ2-7,11,TRBV27